The 26 T cell receptor beta chains below were found in one sample sequenced in a study of T cell repertoires in cytomegalovirus infection. TCRdb fed the reads into MiXCR, producing one record per CDR3 protein. The data contain about 530,000 distinct CDR3 sequences, 26% of them singletons. Material: PBMCs. The receptors come from a human donor in good health (CMV status not recorded). Some clones in this sample may be carry-over from other donors' samples.

The chain combines TRBV12-3 or TRBV12-4 with TRBJ2-7; perhaps TRBD1 as D (5 bases). The CDR3 runs 15 residues. The V end was cut by 6 bases, the J end by 2 bases, with 17 bases between. Here the CDR3 reads CASSPYRSGTYEQYF. The CDR3 nucleotides read TGTGCCAGCAGCCCTTACAGGTCAGGTACCTACGAGCAGTACTTC.

This chain links TRBV7-2 with TRBJ2-5; 9 bases match TRBD2. J was trimmed by 6 bases and V by 1 base; bases with no gene match: 9. This CDR3 has 16 residues. Germline loops: CDR1 SGHTA, CDR2 FQGNSA. CDR3 sequence: CASSLVVRLAGKTQYF. CDR3 nucleotide sequence: TGTGCCAGCAGCTTAGTTGTTAGGCTAGCGGGGAAGACCCAGTACTTC. The full variable domain, its missing parts supplied by reference TRBV7-2 and TRBJ2-5, is GAGVSQSPSNKVTEKGKDVELRCDPISGHTALYWYRQSLGQGLEFLIYFQGNSAPDKSGLPSDRFSAERTGGSVSTLTIQRTQQEDSAVYLCASSLVVRLAGKTQYFGPGTRLLVL.

This clonotype was seen many times. The chain combines TRBV7-3 with TRBJ2-1, with TRBD2 matching over 9 bases. CDR3 length equals 16 residues. The junction had 12 bases not matched to a gene; V was cut back by 2 bases and J by 10 bases. CDR1 is SGHTA and CDR2 is FQGTGA in the germline V gene. The CDR3 nucleotides are TGTGCCAGCAGCTTAGGGGGCGGGGGACTAGCTTTAGAGCAGTTCTTC. The encoded protein is CASSLGGGGLALEQFF. The variable domain in full, with the rest retrieved from reference TRBV7-3 and TRBJ2-1, is GAGVSQTPSNKVTEKGKYVELRCDPISGHTALYWYRQSLGQGPEFLIYFQGTGAADDSGLPNDRFFAVRPEGSVSTLKIQRTERGDSAVYLCASSLGGGGLALEQFFGPGTRLTVL.

This clonotype has more than one count but fewer than ten. The rearrangement uses TRBV12-3 or TRBV12-4 and TRBJ1-1; D ambiguous. This CDR3 region has 13 residues. The ends were cut back, 7 bases at V and 0 bases at J, with 9 bases in the middle. CDR3 nucleotide sequence: TGTGCCAGCACCTTACAGCTGAACACTGAAGCTTTCTTT. Translating it yields CASTLQLNTEAFF.

This clonotype was counted many times. The J gene is TRBJ2-3, the V gene TRBV4-1, with TRBD2 matching over 9 bases. Germline CDR1 MGHRA, CDR2 YSYEKL. J gave up 2 bases and V 4 bases, and 10 bases lay outside the gene matches. This CDR3 has 17 residues. CDR3 amino acids: CASSLYLAGGPTDTQYF. The CDR3 DNA sequence: TGCGCCAGCAGCCTCTACCTTGCGGGAGGGCCCACAGATACGCAGTATTTT.

This chain connects TRBV6-1 to TRBJ1-1; weak D call: TRBD1 (5 bases). The V gene lost 3 bases and the J gene lost 6 bases, with 14 bases spanning the gap. Germline values: CDR1 MNHNS, CDR2 SASEGT. CDR3 length: 14 residues. The CDR3 region has the DNA TGTGCCAGCAGTGAGATCCAGGGATATCCTGAAGCTTTCTTT. Translation gives CASSEIQGYPEAFF.

This clonotype has a handful of counts. The genes are TRBV6-8 and TRBJ2-7, with 8 bases that match TRBD2. Germline assignment: CDR1 MNHGY and CDR2 SAAAGT. The CDR3 extends over 18 amino acids. V was pared by 2 bases and J by 2 bases, with 14 bases of the junction left unmatched. The CDR3 reads CASSYLESGSGTPYEQYV. The CDR3, as DNA: TGTGCCAGCAGTTACCTAGAGAGCGGGAGTGGGACCCCCTACGAGCAGTACGTC.

This clonotype was seen a few times. The rearrangement links TRBV7-2 to TRBJ2-7; D unresolved. The germline gives CDR1 SGHTA, CDR2 FQGNSA. This CDR3 region has 11 residues. The germline V and J ends were trimmed by 5 bases and 5 bases, with 7 bases remaining between them. CDR3 loop: CASSLPHEQYV. The CDR3 DNA follows: TGTGCCAGCAGCCTCCCCCACGAGCAGTACGTC.

This clonotype was observed a handful of times. The rearrangement joins TRBV24-1 to TRBJ2-1, with D perhaps matching TRBD1 or TRBD2 (6 bases each). CDR3 length equals 16 residues. Germline V lookup: CDR1 KGHDR, CDR2 SFDVKD. V lost 0 bases to trimming and J lost 4 bases, with 12 bases between them. The CDR3, as DNA: TGTGCCACCAGTGATTTGGGAGGGGGTTCTTACAATGAGCAGTTCTTC. Its protein product is CATSDLGGGSYNEQFF.

This clonotype was seen a few times. The CDR3 sequence: CATSRDWAPIQETQYF. CDR3 DNA: TGTGCCACCAGCAGAGATTGGGCACCCATCCAAGAGACCCAGTACTTC. The gene calls are TRBV15 and TRBJ2-5; D uncertain. The length of the CDR3 is 16 residues. Germline V gene lookup returns CDR1 LNHNV and CDR2 YYDKDF (reference sequence). Trimming removed 0 bases at V and 1 base at J, with 12 bases between.

This clonotype came up a few times. The rearrangement links TRBV12-3 or TRBV12-4 to TRBJ1-1; D remains ambiguous. Trimming cost V 4 bases and J 11 bases, with 14 bases left between them. The CDR3 runs 12 residues. The DNA of the CDR3 is TGTGCCAGCAGTTCTCCTTACATTGACGCTTTCTTT. The encoded protein is CASSSPYIDAFF.

The rearrangement joins TRBV6-2 or TRBV6-3 to TRBJ1-2, with 9 bases aligning to TRBD1. Germline loops: CDR1 MNHEY, CDR2 SVGEGT. Trimming took 6 bases from V and 4 from J; bases not matched to a gene: 9. This CDR3 region has 15 residues. CDR3 coding DNA: TGTGCCAGCAGGCAAACAGGGGGCGGAACCTATGGCTACACCTTC. Translation gives CASRQTGGGTYGYTF.

The gene calls are TRBV2 and TRBJ1-4; TRBD1 might be the D (6 bases). CDR3 length: 18 residues. Trimming took off 0 bases at V and 6 bases at J, with 20 bases between the two ends. The V gene's germline CDR1 is SNHLY and CDR2 FYNNEI. The CDR3 coding sequence is TGTGCCAGCAGTGAAGCCCCTTGGACAGTTACGGAGGATGAAAAACTGTTTTTT. Its protein is CASSEAPWTVTEDEKLFF.

Many counts were recorded for this clonotype. The chain combines TRBV7-2 with TRBJ2-1, with D possibly matching TRBD2 (6 bases). V lost 2 bases, J lost 4 bases, and 12 bases lay in between. This CDR3 comprises 15 residues. Germline CDR1 SGHTA, CDR2 FQGNSA. The CDR3 nucleotides read TGTGCCAGCAGCTTACGCGGGATCTCTTACAATGAGCAGTTCTTC. Its protein product is CASSLRGISYNEQFF.

This CDR3 reads CASSYPQGAEEKLFF. CDR3 bases: TGTGCCAGCAGTTACCCCCAGGGGGCCGAAGAAAAACTGTTTTTT. V gene TRBV6-6 combines with J gene TRBJ1-4; 8 nucleotides line up with TRBD1. This CDR3 has 15 amino acids. The germline gives CDR1 MNHNY, CDR2 SVGAGI (reference sequence). With 2 bases clipped from V and 8 bases from J, the junction kept 7 bases outside the gene matches.

DNA of the CDR3: TGCAGTGCTAGAGGTTTAGCGGGAGCCCCGGGGGAGACCCAGTACTTC. It is translated as CSARGLAGAPGETQYF. The chain recombines TRBV20-1 with TRBJ2-5, with 9 bases that match TRBD2. Per germline, CDR1 DFQATT and CDR2 SNEGSKA (reference sequence). The CDR3 is 16 residues long. The V and J ends lost 1 base and 5 bases, in that order; junction bases with no gene match: 11.

This clonotype has at least ten counts. The V gene is TRBV12-3 or TRBV12-4, the J gene TRBJ1-5, with TRBD1 matching over 7 bases. The CDR3 is 15 residues long. Trimming took 6 bases from V and 0 from J; bases not matched to a gene: 5. In DNA, the CDR3 is TGTGCCAGCAGACCACAGGGGTCTAGCAATCAGCCCCAGCATTTT. Protein sequence: CASRPQGSSNQPQHF.

The sample holds a few counts of this clonotype. The chain is built from TRBV12-3 or TRBV12-4 and TRBJ2-3; 14 bases match TRBD2. The CDR3 spans 16 residues. J was trimmed by 4 bases and V by 2 bases; bases with no gene match: 2. The CDR3 loop reads CASSLMTSGRADTQYF. The CDR3 coding sequence is TGTGCCAGCAGTTTAATGACTAGCGGGAGGGCAGATACGCAGTATTTT.

The rearrangement links TRBV25-1 to TRBJ2-7; weak D call: TRBD1 (5 bases). CDR3 size: 14 residues. Trimming took off 7 bases at V and 2 bases at J, with 15 bases between the two ends. From germline, CDR1 is MGHDK and CDR2 SYGVNS. The CDR3 DNA reads TGTGCCAGCACCATGGGGCTGACTCCCTACGAGCAGTACGTC. Translating gives CASTMGLTPYEQYV.

V usage is TRBV6-2 or TRBV6-3 and J usage is TRBJ1-2; the D gene is possibly TRBD1 (6 bases). V lost 6 bases and J lost 6, with 17 bases in between. The CDR3 extends over 14 amino acids. CDR1 is MNHEY, CDR2 SVGEGT, per germline. The CDR3 DNA follows: TGTGCCAGCAGCGACCAGGGGACGGGGAATGGCTACACCTTC. Its translation is CASSDQGTGNGYTF.

In its sample, this clonotype was seen a few times. Here the CDR3 reads CASSFRSTNTGELFF. The CDR3 DNA is TGTGCCAGCAGCTTTAGGTCAACGAACACCGGGGAGCTGTTTTTT. V and J are TRBV5-4 and TRBJ2-2; D unresolved. CDR3 length: 15 amino acids. Trimming shortened V by 2 bases and J by 0 bases, and 8 bases separated the two germline ends. Germline V gene lookup returns CDR1 SGHNT and CDR2 YYREEE (reference sequence).

As for this clonotype: The junction shows a germline mismatch at one end, possibly a read error. The chain uses TRBV7-2 and TRBJ2-3; D unclear. The CDR3 loop spans 14 amino acids. Germline V gene sequence: CDR1 SGHTA, CDR2 FQGNSA. CDR3 in DNA: TGTGCCAGCAGCTTAGGTCGACCCACAGACACGCAGTATTTT. Translating gives CASSLGRPTDTQYF.

This clonotype has more than one count but fewer than ten. The chain employs TRBV24-1 and TRBJ2-3; 7 positions match TRBD2. This CDR3 has 18 residues. The V gene end was trimmed by 7 bases and the J gene end by 0 bases; junction bases not matched to a gene: 15. Looked up from germline, CDR1 is KGHDR and CDR2 is SFDVKD. In nucleotides, the CDR3 is TGTGCCACCAGCGAAAACCATAGGGCTAGCGGCAGCACAGATACGCAGTATTTT. Translating gives CATSENHRASGSTDTQYF.

This clonotype showed up just a few times. This chain joins TRBV12-5 and TRBJ2-3; D is perhaps TRBD1 (6 bases). Germline values: CDR1 LGHNT, CDR2 FRNRAP. V shed 1 base and J shed 9 bases, with 17 bases lying between them. This CDR3 region has 15 residues. The CDR3 DNA follows: TGTGCTAGTGGTTTGGATCGCGGACAGTTCGTCACGCAGTATTTT. Its protein product is CASGLDRGQFVTQYF.

The J gene is TRBJ2-3, the V gene TRBV7-9, with D perhaps matching TRBD2 (5 bases). This CDR3 region has 14 residues. CDR1 SEHNR and CDR2 FQNEAQ come from the germline V gene (reference sequence). The V gene lost 6 bases and the J gene lost 7 bases, with 17 bases spanning the gap. The CDR3 region has the DNA TGTGCCAGCAGTTACCTAGCTTCCCAAAATACGCAGTATTTT. This sequence encodes CASSYLASQNTQYF.

The chain links TRBV4-1 to TRBJ2-3; the match to TRBD2 covers 9 bases. Germline loops: CDR1 MGHRA, CDR2 YSYEKL. There are 17 residues in the CDR3. V gave up 0 bases and J gave up 2 bases; unmatched junction bases: 6. CDR3 amino acids: CASSQDEAGGITDTQYF. The CDR3 region has the DNA TGCGCCAGCAGCCAAGATGAAGCGGGGGGAATCACAGATACGCAGTATTTT.